This T cell receptor (beta chain) was documented in a study of T cells in Graves' hyperthyroidism and ophthalmopathy. TCR beta CDR3 sequences were amplified from RNA transcripts. Initially, a first-round RT-PCR of the TCR CDR3 employed the HTBI primer set. TCRdb redid the calling of the multiplex PCR reads with MiXCR, one entry per CDR3 protein. The sample has roughly 570,000 distinct CDR3 sequences, 46% seen once; the top ten hold around 17%. Each diagnosis was grounded in clinical symptoms, serum thyroxine and TRAb, thyroid ultrasound, and orbital computed tomography. The sample holds many counts of this clonotype. Trimming pared 5 bases from V and 5 bases from J, leaving 9 bases between. From germline, CDR1 is SGHTA and CDR2 FQGNSA. CDR3 size: 12 residues.

This receptor was obtained from an adult woman with Graves' disease, either hyperthyroidism or ophthalmopathy (not recorded which). Sequencing was performed on peripheral blood or thyroid tissue (not recorded which). V gene TRBV7-2 combines with J gene TRBJ2-5; no reliable D call. CDR3 coding DNA: TGTGCCAGCAGCCCTGACGAGGAGACCCAGTACTTC. Protein sequence: CASSPDEETQYF.